This paragraph reports one TCR beta chain. The antigen remains undetermined. The sample is drawn from a study of graft-versus-host responses after intestinal transplantation. Turning to the study itself: Among the recipients, all got anti-thymocyte globulin induction and then tacrolimus and steroids for 3 to 4 years. Study-level points and caveats: Association was observed between peak circulating GvH clone levels and early post-transplant HvG declines. Recipient marrow showed GvH clones, some seen first in ileum or blood.

The data were produced by immunoSEQ multiplex PCR, yet TCRdb's version contains in-frame clones alone and is incomplete. The data hold 90,000 to 100,000 clones, with 90% to 95% observed a single time. The V and J ends lost 3 bases and 5 bases respectively, with 8 bases between them. The CDR3 extends over 13 amino acids. In germline, CDR1 is MDHEN, CDR2 SYDVKM. The sample was unstimulated CD8+ T cells sorted from spleen or lymph node cells, taken before intestinal transplant. The source of this sequence is a human donor who received an intestinal transplant. The chain combines TRBV28 with TRBJ1-3, with D possibly matching TRBD1 (5 bases). As DNA, the CDR3 is TGTGCCAGCAGTTTGACAGTTCGAAACACCATATATTTT. Its protein is CASSLTVRNTIYF. The whole variable domain, remainder taken from reference TRBV28 and TRBJ1-3, is DVKVTQSSRYLVKRTGEKVFLECVQDMDHENMFWYRQDPGLGLRLIYFSYDVKMKEKGDIPEGYSVSREKKERFSLILESASTNQTSMYLCASSLTVRNTIYFGEGSWLTVV.